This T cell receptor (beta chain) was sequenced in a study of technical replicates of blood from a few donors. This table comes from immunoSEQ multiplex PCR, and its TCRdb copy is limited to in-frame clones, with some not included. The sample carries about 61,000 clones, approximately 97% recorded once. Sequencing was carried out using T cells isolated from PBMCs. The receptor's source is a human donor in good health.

CDR3 amino acids: CASSDEGAHNEQFF. DNA of the CDR3: TGTGCCAGTTCCGACGAGGGGGCCCACAATGAGCAGTTCTTC. This chain links TRBV19 with TRBJ2-1; the match to TRBD1 covers 7 bases. Germline V CDR1 and CDR2: LNHDA, SQIVND (reference sequence). After removal of 8 bases from V and 5 bases from J, the junction contained 9 bases not matched to a gene. This CDR3 region has 14 residues. Drawing the rest from reference TRBV19 and TRBJ2-1, the complete variable domain is DGGITQSPKYLFRKEGQNVTLSCEQNLNHDAMYWYRQDPGQGLRLIYYSQIVNDFQKGDIAEGYSVSREKKESFPLTVTSAQKNPTAFYLCASSDEGAHNEQFFGPGTRLTVL.